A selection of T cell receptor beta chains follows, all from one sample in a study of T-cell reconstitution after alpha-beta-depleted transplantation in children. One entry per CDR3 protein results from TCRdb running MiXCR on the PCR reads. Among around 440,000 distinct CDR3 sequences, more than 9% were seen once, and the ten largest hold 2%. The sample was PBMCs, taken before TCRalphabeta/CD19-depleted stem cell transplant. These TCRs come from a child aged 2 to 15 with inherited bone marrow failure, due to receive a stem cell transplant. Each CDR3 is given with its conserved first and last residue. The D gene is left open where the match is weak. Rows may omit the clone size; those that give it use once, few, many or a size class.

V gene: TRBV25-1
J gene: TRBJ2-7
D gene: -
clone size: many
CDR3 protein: CASSEYGSRGHEQYF
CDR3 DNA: TGTGCCAGCAGTGAATACGGTAGTCGAGGGCACGAGCAGTACTTC

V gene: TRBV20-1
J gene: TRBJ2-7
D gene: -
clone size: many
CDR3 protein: CSARDLRGLGYEQYF
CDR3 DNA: TGCAGTGCTAGAGATCTTAGAGGGCTGGGTTACGAGCAGTACTTC

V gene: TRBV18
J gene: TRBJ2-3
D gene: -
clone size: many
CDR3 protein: CASSPRRQGITDTQYF
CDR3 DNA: TGTGCCAGCTCACCTCGGAGGCAGGGGATCACAGATACGCAGTATTTT

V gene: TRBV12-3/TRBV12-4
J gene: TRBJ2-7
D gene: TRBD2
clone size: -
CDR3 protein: CASSSGLVHYEQYF
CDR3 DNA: TGTGCCAGCAGTTCCGGACTAGTCCACTACGAGCAGTACTTC

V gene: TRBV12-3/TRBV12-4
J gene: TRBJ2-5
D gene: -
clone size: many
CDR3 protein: CASSGTGHGGETQYF
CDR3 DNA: TGTGCCAGCAGTGGCACCGGTCACGGTGGGGAGACCCAGTACTTC

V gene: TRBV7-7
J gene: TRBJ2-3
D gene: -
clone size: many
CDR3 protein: CASSLDASTDTQYF
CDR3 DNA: TGTGCTAGCAGCTTAGATGCTAGCACAGATACGCAGTATTTT

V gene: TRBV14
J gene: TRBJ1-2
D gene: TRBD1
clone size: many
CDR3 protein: CASSHSRTGPYGYTF
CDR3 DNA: TGTGCCAGCAGCCATTCGCGGACAGGTCCCTATGGCTACACCTTC

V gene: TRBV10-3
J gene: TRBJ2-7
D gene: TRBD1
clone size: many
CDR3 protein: CAISGTGEESSYEQYF
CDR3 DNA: TGTGCCATCTCCGGGACAGGGGAGGAGTCCTCCTACGAGCAGTACTTC

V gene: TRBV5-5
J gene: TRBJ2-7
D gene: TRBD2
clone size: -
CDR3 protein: CASSLAAGVIVRQYF
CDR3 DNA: TGTGCCAGCAGCTTGGCAGCGGGAGTGATTGTACGCCAGTACTTC

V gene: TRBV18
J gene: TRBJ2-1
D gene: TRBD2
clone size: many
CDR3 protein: CASSPSGDSYNEQFF
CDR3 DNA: TGTGCCAGCTCACCAAGCGGGGACTCCTACAATGAGCAGTTCTTC

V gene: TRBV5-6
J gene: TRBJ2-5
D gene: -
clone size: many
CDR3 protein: CASSLVANAFPKQETQYF
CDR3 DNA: TGTGCCAGCAGCTTGGTGGCTAACGCTTTTCCGAAGCAAGAGACCCAGTACTTC

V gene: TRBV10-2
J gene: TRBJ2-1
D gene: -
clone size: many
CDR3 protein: CASSASPYGNNEQFF
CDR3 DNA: TGCGCCAGCAGTGCTTCCCCTTATGGAAACAATGAGCAGTTCTTC

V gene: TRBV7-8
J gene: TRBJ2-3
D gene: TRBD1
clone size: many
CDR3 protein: CASSLGWTGTTDTQYF
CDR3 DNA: TGTGCCAGCAGCTTAGGGTGGACAGGGACGACAGATACGCAGTATTTT

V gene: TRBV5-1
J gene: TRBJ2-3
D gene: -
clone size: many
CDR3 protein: CASSLEAGGDTQYF
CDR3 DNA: TGCGCCAGCAGCTTGGAAGCAGGTGGGGATACGCAGTATTTT

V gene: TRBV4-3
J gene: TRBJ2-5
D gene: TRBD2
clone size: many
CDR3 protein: CASSQETGLEGETQYF
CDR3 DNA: TGCGCCAGCAGCCAAGAGACGGGACTAGAGGGTGAGACCCAGTACTTC

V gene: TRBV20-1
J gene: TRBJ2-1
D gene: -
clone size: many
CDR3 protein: CSAEPGTGSYNEQFF
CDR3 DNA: TGCAGTGCTGAGCCCGGGACCGGCTCCTACAATGAGCAGTTCTTC

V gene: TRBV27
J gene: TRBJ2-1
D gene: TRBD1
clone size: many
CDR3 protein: CASSLRGQGYGEQFF
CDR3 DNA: TGTGCCAGCAGTTTGAGAGGACAGGGATATGGTGAGCAGTTCTTC

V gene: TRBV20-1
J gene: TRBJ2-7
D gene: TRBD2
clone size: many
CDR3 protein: CSAHTPTSGSYEQYF
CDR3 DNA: TGCAGTGCCCACACCCCGACTAGCGGGTCCTACGAGCAGTACTTC

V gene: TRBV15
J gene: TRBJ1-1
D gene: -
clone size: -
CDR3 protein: CATSSWGLNTEAFF
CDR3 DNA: TGTGCCACCAGCAGTTGGGGCTTGAACACTGAAGCTTTCTTT

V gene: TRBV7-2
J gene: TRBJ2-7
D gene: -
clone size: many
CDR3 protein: CASSLTGAEMSHEQYF
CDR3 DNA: TGTGCCAGCAGCTTAACGGGGGCCGAGATGTCCCACGAGCAGTACTTC

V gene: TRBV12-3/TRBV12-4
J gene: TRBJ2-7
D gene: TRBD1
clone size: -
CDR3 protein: CASHRTGGAYEQYF
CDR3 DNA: TGTGCCAGCCACAGGACAGGGGGCGCCTACGAGCAGTACTTC

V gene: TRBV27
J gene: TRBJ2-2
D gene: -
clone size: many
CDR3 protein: CASSLRTGELFF
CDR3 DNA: TGTGCCAGTAGTCTACGCACCGGGGAGCTGTTTTTT

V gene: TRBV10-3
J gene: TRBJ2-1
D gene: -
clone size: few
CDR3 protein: CAISVFQRNNSYNEQFF
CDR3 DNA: TGTGCCATCAGTGTTTTTCAGCGAAACAACTCCTACAATGAGCAGTTCTTC

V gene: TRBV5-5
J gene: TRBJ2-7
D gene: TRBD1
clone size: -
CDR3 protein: CASSLSGTGGSEQYF
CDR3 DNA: TGTGCCAGCAGCTTAAGCGGAACAGGGGGTAGCGAGCAGTACTTC

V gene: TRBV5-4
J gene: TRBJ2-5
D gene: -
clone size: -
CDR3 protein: CAISPGLQSQYF
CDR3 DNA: TGTGCCATCAGCCCCGGGCTTCAGTCCCAGTACTTC

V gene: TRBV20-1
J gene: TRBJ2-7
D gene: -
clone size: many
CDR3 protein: CSATLSGGEQYF
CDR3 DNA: TGCAGTGCTACCCTTAGTGGGGGCGAGCAGTACTTC

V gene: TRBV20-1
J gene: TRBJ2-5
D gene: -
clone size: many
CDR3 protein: CSARVVETQYF
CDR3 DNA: TGCAGTGCTAGAGTCGTGGAGACCCAGTACTTC

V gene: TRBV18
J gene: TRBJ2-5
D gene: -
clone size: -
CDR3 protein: CASSRTGIQETQYF
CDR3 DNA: TGTGCCAGCTCGCGAACGGGGATTCAAGAGACCCAGTACTTC

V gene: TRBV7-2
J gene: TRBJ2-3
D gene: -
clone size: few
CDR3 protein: CASSSLHGNALTDTQYF
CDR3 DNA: TGTGCCAGCAGCTCATTACATGGGAACGCCCTTACAGATACGCAGTATTTT

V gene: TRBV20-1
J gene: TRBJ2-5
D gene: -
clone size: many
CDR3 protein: CSASSGGSETQYF
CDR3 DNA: TGCAGTGCTTCCTCCGGGGGTAGCGAGACCCAGTACTTC

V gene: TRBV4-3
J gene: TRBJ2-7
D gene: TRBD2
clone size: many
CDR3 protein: CASSQNEPGLAGGYEQYF
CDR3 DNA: TGCGCCAGCAGCCAAAACGAGCCGGGACTAGCGGGAGGTTACGAGCAGTACTTC

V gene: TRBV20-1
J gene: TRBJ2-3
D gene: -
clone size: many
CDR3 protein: CSAQADTQYF
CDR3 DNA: TGCAGTGCCCAAGCGGATACGCAGTATTTT

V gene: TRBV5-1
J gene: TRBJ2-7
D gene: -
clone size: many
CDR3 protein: CASSLHGAPSYEQYF
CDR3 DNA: TGCGCCAGCAGCTTGCATGGGGCCCCCTCCTACGAGCAGTACTTC

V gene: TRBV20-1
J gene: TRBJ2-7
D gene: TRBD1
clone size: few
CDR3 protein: CSAPPPGTVTYEQYF
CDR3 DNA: TGCAGTGCTCCACCCCCAGGGACAGTGACCTACGAGCAGTACTTC

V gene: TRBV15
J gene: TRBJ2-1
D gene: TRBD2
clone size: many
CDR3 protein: CATSRELAGGNNEQFF
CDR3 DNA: TGTGCCACCAGCAGAGAGCTAGCGGGAGGGAACAATGAGCAGTTCTTC

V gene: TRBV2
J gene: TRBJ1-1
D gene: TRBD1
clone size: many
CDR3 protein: CASSEAQSFQGASTEAFF
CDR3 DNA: TGTGCCAGCAGTGAAGCGCAGTCCTTCCAGGGGGCGAGCACTGAAGCTTTCTTT

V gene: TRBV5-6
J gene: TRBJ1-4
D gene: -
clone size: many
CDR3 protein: CASSLWAREKLFF
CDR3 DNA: TGTGCCAGCAGCTTGTGGGCAAGGGAAAAACTGTTTTTT